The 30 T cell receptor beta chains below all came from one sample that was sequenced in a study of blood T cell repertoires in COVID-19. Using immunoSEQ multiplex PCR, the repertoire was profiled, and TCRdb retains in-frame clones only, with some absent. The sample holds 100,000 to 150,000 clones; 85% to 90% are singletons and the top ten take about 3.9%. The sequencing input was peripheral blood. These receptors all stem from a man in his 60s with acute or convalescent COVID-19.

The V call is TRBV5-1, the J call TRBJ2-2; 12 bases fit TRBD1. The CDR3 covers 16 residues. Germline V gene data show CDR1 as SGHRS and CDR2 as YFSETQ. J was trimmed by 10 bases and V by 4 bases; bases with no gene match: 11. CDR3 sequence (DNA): TGCGCCAGCAGCGGGAACGTCGGGACAGGGGGCCAGGAGCTGTTTTTT. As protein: CASSGNVGTGGQELFF. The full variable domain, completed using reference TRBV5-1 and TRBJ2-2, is KAGVTQTPRYLIKTRGQQVTLSCSPISGHRSVSWYQQTPGQGLQFLFEYFSETQRNKGNFPGRFSGRQFSNSRSEMNVSTLELGDSALYLCASSGNVGTGGQELFFGEGSRLTVL.

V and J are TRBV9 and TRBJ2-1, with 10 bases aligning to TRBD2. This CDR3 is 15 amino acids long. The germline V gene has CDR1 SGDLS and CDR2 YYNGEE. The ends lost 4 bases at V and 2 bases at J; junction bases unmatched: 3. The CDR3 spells CASSPGLAAYNEQFF. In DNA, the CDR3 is TGTGCCAGCAGCCCCGGACTAGCGGCCTACAATGAGCAGTTCTTC.

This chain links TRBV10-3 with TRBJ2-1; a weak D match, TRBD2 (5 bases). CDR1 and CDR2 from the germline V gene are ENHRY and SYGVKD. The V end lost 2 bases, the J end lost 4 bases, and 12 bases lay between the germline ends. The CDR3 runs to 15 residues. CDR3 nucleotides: TGTGCCATCAGTGAGGAGGAGGTGGGATACAATGAGCAGTTCTTC. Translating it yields CAISEEEVGYNEQFF.

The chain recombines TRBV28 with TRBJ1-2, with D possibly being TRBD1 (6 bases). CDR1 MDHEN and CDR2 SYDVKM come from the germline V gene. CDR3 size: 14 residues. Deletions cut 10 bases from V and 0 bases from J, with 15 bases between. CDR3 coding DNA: TGTGCCATATTCGAGGACAGACCTAACTATGGCTACACCTTC. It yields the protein CAIFEDRPNYGYTF.

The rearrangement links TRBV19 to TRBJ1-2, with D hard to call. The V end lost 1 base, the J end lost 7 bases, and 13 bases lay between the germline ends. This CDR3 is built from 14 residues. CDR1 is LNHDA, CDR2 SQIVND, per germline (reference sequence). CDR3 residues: CASSIAETRGGYTF. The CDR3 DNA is TGTGCCAGTAGTATAGCGGAGACCCGGGGTGGCTACACCTTC. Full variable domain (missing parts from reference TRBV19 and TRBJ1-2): DGGITQSPKYLFRKEGQNVTLSCEQNLNHDAMYWYRQDPGQGLRLIYYSQIVNDFQKGDIAEGYSVSREKKESFPLTVTSAQKNPTAFYLCASSIAETRGGYTFGSGTRLTVV.

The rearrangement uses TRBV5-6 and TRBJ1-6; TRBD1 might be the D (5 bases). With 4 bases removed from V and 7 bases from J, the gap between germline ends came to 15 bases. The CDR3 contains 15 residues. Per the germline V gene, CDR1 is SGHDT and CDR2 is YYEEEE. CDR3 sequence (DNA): TGTGCCAGCAGCCCACCCGGGGGTCGAAATTCACCCCTCCACTTT. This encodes CASSPPGGRNSPLHF.

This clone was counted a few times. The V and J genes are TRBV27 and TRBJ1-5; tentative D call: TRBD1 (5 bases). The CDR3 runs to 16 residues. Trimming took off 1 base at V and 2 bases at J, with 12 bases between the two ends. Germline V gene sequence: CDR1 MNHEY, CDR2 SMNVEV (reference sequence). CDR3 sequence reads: CASSLFSGGGNQPQHF. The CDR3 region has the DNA TGTGCCAGCAGTTTATTTAGCGGGGGGGGCAATCAGCCCCAGCATTTT.

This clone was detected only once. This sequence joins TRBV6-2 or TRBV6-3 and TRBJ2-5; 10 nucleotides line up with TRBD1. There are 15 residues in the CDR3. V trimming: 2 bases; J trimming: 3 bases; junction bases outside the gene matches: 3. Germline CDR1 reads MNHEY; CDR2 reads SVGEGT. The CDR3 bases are TGTGCCAGCAGTTACAGGGGACAGGGGAAAGAGACCCAGTACTTC. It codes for CASSYRGQGKETQYF.

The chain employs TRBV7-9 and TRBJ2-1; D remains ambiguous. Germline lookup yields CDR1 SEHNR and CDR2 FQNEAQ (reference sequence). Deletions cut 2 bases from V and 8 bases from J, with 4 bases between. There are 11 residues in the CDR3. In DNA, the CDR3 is TGTGCCAGCAGCTTATCCGATGAGCAGTTCTTC. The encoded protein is CASSLSDEQFF.

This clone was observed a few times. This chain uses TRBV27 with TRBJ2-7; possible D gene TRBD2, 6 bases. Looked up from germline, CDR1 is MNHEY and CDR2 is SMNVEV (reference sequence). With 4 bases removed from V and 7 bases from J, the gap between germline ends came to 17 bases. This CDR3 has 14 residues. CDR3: CASSSASDPWEQYF. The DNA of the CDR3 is TGTGCCAGCAGTTCCGCTAGCGATCCCTGGGAGCAGTACTTC.

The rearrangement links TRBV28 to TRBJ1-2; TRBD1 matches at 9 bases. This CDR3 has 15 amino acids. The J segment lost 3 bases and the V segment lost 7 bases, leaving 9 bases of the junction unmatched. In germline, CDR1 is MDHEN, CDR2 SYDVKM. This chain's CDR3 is CASTRDRVPYYGYTF. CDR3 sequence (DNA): TGTGCCAGCACCCGGGACAGGGTCCCATACTATGGCTACACCTTC.

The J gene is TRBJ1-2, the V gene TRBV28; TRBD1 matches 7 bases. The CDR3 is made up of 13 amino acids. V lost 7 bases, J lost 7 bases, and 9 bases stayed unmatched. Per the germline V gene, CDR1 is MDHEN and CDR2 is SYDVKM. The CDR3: CASITATGVGYTF. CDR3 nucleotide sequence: TGTGCCAGCATTACAGCAACAGGGGTTGGCTACACCTTC.

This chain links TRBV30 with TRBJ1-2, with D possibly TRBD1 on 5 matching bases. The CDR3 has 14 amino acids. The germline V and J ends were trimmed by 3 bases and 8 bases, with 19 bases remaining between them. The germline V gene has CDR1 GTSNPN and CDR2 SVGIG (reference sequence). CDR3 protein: CAWRTIGDSGGYTF. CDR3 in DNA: TGTGCCTGGAGGACGATTGGGGACTCGGGGGGCTACACCTTC.

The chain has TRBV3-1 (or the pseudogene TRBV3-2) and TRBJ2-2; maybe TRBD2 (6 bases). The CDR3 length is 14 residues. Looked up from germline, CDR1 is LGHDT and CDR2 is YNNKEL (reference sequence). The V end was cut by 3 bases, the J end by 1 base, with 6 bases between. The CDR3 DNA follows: TGTGCCAGCAGCCAGGGAGGGAACACCGGGGAGCTGTTTTTT. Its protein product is CASSQGGNTGELFF.

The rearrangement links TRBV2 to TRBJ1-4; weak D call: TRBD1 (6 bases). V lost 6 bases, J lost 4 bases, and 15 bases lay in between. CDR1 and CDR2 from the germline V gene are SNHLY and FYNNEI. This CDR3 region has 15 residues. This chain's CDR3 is CASREQGIGNEKLFF. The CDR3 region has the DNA TGTGCCAGCAGGGAACAGGGAATTGGTAATGAAAAACTGTTTTTT.

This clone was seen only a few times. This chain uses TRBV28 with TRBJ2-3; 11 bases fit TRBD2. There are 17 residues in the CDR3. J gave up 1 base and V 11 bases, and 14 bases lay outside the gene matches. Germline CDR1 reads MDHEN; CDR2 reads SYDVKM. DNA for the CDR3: TGTGCCGCCCAGGCACTAGCGGGAGAAGGGGGCACAGATACGCAGTATTTT. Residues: CAAQALAGEGGTDTQYF.

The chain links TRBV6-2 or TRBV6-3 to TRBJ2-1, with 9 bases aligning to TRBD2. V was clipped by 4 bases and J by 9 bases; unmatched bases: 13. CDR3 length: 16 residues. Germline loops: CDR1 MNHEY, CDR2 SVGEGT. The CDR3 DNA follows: TGTGCCAGCAGTTCCCCGACTAGCGGAAAAAGGGTTGAGCAGTTCTTC. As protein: CASSSPTSGKRVEQFF.

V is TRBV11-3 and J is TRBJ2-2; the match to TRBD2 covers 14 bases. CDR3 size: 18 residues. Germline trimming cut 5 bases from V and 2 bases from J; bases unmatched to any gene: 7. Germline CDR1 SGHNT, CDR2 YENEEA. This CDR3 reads CASSRSGLAGGNTGELFF. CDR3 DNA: TGTGCCAGCAGCCGCTCAGGACTAGCGGGAGGTAACACCGGGGAGCTGTTTTTT.

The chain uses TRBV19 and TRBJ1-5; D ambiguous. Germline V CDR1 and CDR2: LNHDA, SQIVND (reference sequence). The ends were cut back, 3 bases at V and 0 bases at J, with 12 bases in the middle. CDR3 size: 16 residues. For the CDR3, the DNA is TGTGCCAGTAGTATCCCTTCCCTATATAGCAATCAGCCCCAGCATTTT. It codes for CASSIPSLYSNQPQHF.

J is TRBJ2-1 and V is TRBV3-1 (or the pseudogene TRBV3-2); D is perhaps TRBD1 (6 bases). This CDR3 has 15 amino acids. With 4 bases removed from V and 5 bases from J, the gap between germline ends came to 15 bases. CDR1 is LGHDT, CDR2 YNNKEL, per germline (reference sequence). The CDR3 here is CASSLSSDSDNEQFF. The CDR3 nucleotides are TGTGCCAGCAGCCTTTCATCGGACAGCGACAATGAGCAGTTCTTC.

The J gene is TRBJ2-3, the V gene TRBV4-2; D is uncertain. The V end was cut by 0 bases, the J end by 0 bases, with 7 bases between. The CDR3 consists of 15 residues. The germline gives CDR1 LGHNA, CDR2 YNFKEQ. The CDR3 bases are TGTGCCAGCAGCCAAGATAGTCGGAGCACAGATACGCAGTATTTT. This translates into CASSQDSRSTDTQYF.

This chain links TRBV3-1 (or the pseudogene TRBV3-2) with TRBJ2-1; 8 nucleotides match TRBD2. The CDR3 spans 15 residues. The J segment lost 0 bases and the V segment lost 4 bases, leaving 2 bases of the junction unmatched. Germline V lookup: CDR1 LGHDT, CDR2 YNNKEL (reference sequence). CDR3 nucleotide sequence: TGTGCCAGCAGCCGTACTAGCGGCTCCTACAATGAGCAGTTCTTC. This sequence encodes CASSRTSGSYNEQFF.

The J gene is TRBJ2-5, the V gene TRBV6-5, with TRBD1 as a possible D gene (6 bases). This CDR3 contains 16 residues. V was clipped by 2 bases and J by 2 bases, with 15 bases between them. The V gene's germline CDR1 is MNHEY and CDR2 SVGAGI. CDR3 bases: TGTGCCAGCAGTTACCCGGGGCGAGACAGGCAAGAGACCCAGTACTTC. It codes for CASSYPGRDRQETQYF.

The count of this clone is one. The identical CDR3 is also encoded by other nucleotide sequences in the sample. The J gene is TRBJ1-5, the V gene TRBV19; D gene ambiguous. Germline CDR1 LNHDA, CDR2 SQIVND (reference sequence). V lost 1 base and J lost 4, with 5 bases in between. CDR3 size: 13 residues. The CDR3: CASSIGRNQPQHF. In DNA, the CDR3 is TGTGCCAGTAGTATAGGTCGGAATCAGCCCCAGCATTTT.

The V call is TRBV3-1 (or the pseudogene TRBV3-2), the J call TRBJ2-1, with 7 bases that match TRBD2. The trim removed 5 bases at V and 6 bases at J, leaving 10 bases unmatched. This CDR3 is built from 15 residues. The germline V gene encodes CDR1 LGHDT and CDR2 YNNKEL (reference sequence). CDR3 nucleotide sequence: TGTGCCAGCAGCTCCTCGAGACTAGCTTTCAATGAGCAGTTCTTC. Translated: CASSSSRLAFNEQFF.

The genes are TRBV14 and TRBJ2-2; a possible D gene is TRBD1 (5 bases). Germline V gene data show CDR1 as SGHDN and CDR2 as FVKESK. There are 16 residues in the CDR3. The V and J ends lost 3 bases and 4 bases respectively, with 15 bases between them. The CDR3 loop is CASSQVRQRRTGELFF. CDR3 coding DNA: TGTGCCAGCAGCCAGGTACGACAGAGACGCACCGGGGAGCTGTTTTTT.

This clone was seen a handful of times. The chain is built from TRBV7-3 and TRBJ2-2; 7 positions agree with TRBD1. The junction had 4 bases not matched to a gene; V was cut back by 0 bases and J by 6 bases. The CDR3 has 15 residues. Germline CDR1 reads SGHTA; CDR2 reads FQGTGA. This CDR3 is CASSLTQGVAGELFF. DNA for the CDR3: TGTGCCAGCAGCTTAACCCAGGGGGTGGCCGGGGAGCTGTTTTTT.

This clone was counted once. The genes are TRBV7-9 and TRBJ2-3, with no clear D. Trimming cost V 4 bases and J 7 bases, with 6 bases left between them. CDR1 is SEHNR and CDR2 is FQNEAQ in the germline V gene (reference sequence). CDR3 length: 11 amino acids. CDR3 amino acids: CASSSHYTQYF. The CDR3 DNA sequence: TGTGCCAGCAGCTCACATTATACGCAGTATTTT.

CDR3 coding DNA: TGCGCCAGCAGCTTGAGCGGGAGAACAGATACGCAGTATTTT. This translates into CASSLSGRTDTQYF. The J gene is TRBJ2-3, the V gene TRBV5-1, with 8 bases that match TRBD2. V was pared by 1 base and J by 3 bases, with 1 base of the junction left unmatched. Germline V CDR1 and CDR2: SGHRS, YFSETQ. The CDR3 runs to 14 residues. Based on the CDR3 plus reference TRBV5-1 and TRBJ2-3, the full variable domain is KAGVTQTPRYLIKTRGQQVTLSCSPISGHRSVSWYQQTPGQGLQFLFEYFSETQRNKGNFPGRFSGRQFSNSRSEMNVSTLELGDSALYLCASSLSGRTDTQYFGPGTRLTVL.

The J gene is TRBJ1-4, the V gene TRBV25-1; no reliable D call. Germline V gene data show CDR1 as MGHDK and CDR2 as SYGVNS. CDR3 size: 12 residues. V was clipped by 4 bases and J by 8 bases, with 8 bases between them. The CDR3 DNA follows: TGTGCCAGCAGTGTGGGAGGAGAAAAACTGTTTTTT. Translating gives CASSVGGEKLFF.